The rows below give T cell receptor beta chains drawn from one sample of a study of blood T cell repertoires in COVID-19. TCRdb keeps only in-frame clones here, not all; method: immunoSEQ multiplex PCR. The table includes 140,000 to 150,000 clones, 87% detected once. Sequencing was carried out using peripheral blood. The receptors stem from a woman aged 45 to 65 with acute or convalescent COVID-19. CDR3s include the opening cysteine and the closing phenylalanine or tryptophan. The D gene is left open where the match is weak. A row's size may be missing; if present it is once, few, many or a size class.

TRBJ2-7 15 TRBV18 TRBD1 - CASSAPGQGIDEQYF TGTGCCAGCTCAGCTCCGGGACAGGGGATCGACGAGCAGTACTTC
TRBJ1-1 14 TRBV29-1 - - CSVEVSRGRQEAFF TGCAGCGTTGAGGTCTCCAGGGGCAGGCAGGAAGCTTTCTTT
TRBJ1-2 15 TRBV30 TRBD1 - CAWSVGQGVTYGYTF TGTGCCTGGAGTGTAGGGCAGGGGGTCACCTATGGCTACACCTTC
TRBJ1-5 14 TRBV6-5 - - CASTEGASNQPQHF TGTGCCAGCACCGAAGGAGCTAGCAATCAGCCCCAGCATTTT
TRBJ1-1 15 TRBV7-8 TRBD1 - CASSSDRGWNTEAFF TGTGCCAGCAGCTCTGACAGGGGATGGAACACTGAAGCTTTCTTT
TRBJ2-7 13 TRBV19 - - CASSIWLGNEQYF TGTGCCAGTAGTATCTGGCTAGGTAACGAGCAGTACTTC
TRBJ2-3 12 TRBV9 - - CASSQITDTQYF TGTGCCAGCAGCCAGATCACAGATACGCAGTATTTT
TRBJ2-7 14 TRBV5-4 TRBD2 - CASSPGLAMREQYF TGTGCCAGCAGCCCGGGACTAGCGATGAGGGAGCAGTACTTC
TRBJ1-4 16 TRBV28 TRBD1 - CASTDPQGATNEKLFF TGTGCCAGCACCGACCCACAGGGGGCAACTAATGAAAAACTGTTTTTT
TRBJ1-1 15 TRBV6-2/TRBV6-3 TRBD1 few CASSQAGTGITEAFF TGTGCCAGCAGTCAAGCCGGGACAGGGATTACTGAAGCTTTCTTT
TRBJ2-1 15 TRBV7-6 TRBD2 - CASSLWTSGGREQFF TGTGCCAGCAGCCTTTGGACTAGCGGGGGCCGTGAGCAGTTCTTC
TRBJ1-1 13 TRBV15 TRBD1 once CATVGQVNTEAFF TGTGCCACGGTTGGACAGGTCAACACTGAAGCTTTCTTT
TRBJ1-3 15 TRBV28 - - CASSKRGYTGNTIYF TGTGCCAGCAGTAAAAGGGGATACACTGGAAACACCATATATTTT
TRBJ1-1 14 TRBV19 - - CASKQGRENTEAFF TGTGCCAGTAAGCAGGGCAGGGAGAACACTGAAGCTTTCTTT
TRBJ2-3 18 TRBV5-1 TRBD2 - CASSLVPGGGAGTDTQYF TGCGCCAGCAGCTTGGTCCCTGGCGGGGGGGCCGGCACAGATACGCAGTATTTT
TRBJ2-1 13 TRBV30 - - CAWTGQGGNEQFF TGTGCCTGGACTGGACAGGGAGGGAATGAGCAGTTCTTC
TRBJ2-7 14 TRBV5-1 TRBD1 - CASSFGGQIGEQYF TGCGCCAGCAGCTTTGGGGGACAGATCGGGGAGCAGTACTTC
TRBJ1-5 15 TRBV30 - - CAWRDRGTSNQPQHF TGTGCCTGGAGGGACCGGGGGACTAGCAATCAGCCCCAGCATTTT
TRBJ2-7 14 TRBV10-2 TRBD1 - CASSERGRHYEQYF TGCGCCAGCAGTGAGAGGGGGCGGCACTACGAGCAGTACTTC
TRBJ2-5 13 TRBV5-4 - - CASSFQGQETQYF TGTGCCAGCAGCTTTCAGGGGCAAGAGACCCAGTACTTC
TRBJ2-7 14 TRBV27 TRBD1 - CASSPWTGFYEQYF TGTGCCAGCAGCCCCTGGACAGGATTCTACGAGCAGTACTTC
TRBJ2-5 15 TRBV7-3 - - CASSLTGLRQETQYF TGTGCCAGCAGCTTAACGGGGCTCCGCCAAGAGACCCAGTACTTC
TRBJ2-2 16 TRBV7-3 TRBD2 - CASSSSGRIDTGELFF TGTGCCAGCAGCTCAAGCGGGAGGATCGACACCGGGGAGCTGTTTTTT
TRBJ1-2 15 TRBV27 - - CASSLLPGGSYGYTF TGTGCCAGCAGTCTCCTCCCGGGAGGGAGCTATGGCTACACCTTC
TRBJ2-5 13 TRBV28 - - CASSLSGRETQYF TGTGCCAGCAGTTTATCAGGGCGAGAGACCCAGTACTTC
TRBJ2-3 14 TRBV5-1 TRBD2 once CASTLGGGKDTQYF TGCGCCAGCACCTTGGGGGGAGGGAAAGATACGCAGTATTTT
TRBJ1-2 14 TRBV7-3 - - CASSLEGSDYGYTF TGTGCCAGCAGCTTAGAGGGTTCAGACTATGGCTACACCTTC
TRBJ2-7 13 TRBV19 - - CASSSAGINEQYF TGTGCCAGTAGTTCCGCAGGGATCAACGAGCAGTACTTC
TRBJ1-2 14 TRBV7-6 - - CASSLASGNYGYTF TGTGCCAGCAGCTTAGCCTCCGGGAACTATGGCTACACCTTC
TRBJ1-5 13 TRBV12-3/TRBV12-4 - once CASSLQGEQPQHF TGTGCCAGCAGTTTACAGGGTGAGCAGCCCCAGCATTTT
TRBJ2-2 15 TRBV5-1 TRBD1 - CASSLPDRLAGELFF TGCGCCAGCAGCTTGCCGGACAGGCTGGCCGGGGAGCTGTTTTTT
TRBJ2-2 18 TRBV5-1 - - CASSLNPSRGADTGELFF TGCGCCAGCAGCTTGAACCCCAGCCGCGGCGCCGACACCGGGGAGCTGTTTTTT
TRBJ1-1 18 TRBV5-5 - - CASSLALIEAGRNTEAFF TGTGCCAGCAGCTTGGCCCTAATCGAGGCTGGCCGGAACACTGAAGCTTTCTTT
TRBJ2-1 15 TRBV3-1/TRBV3-2 - - CASSQDTRVDNEQFF TGTGCCAGCAGCCAAGATACCAGGGTGGACAATGAGCAGTTCTTC
TRBJ1-1 13 TRBV24-1 TRBD1 - CATAGTGVTEAFF TGTGCCACCGCAGGGACAGGGGTTACTGAAGCTTTCTTT
TRBJ2-7 11 TRBV6-2/TRBV6-3 - - CASSPSYEQYF TGTGCCAGCAGTCCATCCTACGAGCAGTACTTC
TRBJ1-6 16 TRBV2 - - CASSAIRGRNNSPLHF TGTGCCAGCAGTGCAATTCGGGGGAGGAATAATTCACCCCTCCACTTT
TRBJ1-1 13 TRBV6-6 - - CATNLGANTEAFF TGTGCCACTAACCTAGGGGCGAACACTGAAGCTTTCTTT
TRBJ2-7 12 TRBV28 - - CASCGPNDEQYF TGTGCCAGCTGTGGGCCGAACGACGAGCAGTACTTC
TRBJ1-5 15 TRBV6-5 - few CASLELEPRGQPQHF TGTGCCAGCCTTGAATTAGAACCCAGGGGACAGCCCCAGCATTTT
TRBJ1-3 16 TRBV11-2 - - CASSYTGTASGSAIYF TGTGCCAGCAGTTATACGGGGACCGCAAGCGGGAGTGCCATATATTTT
TRBJ2-7 15 TRBV24-1 - once CATSDSADYSYEQYF TGTGCCACCAGTGATTCGGCAGACTACTCCTACGAGCAGTACTTC
TRBJ2-7 15 TRBV27 TRBD1 - CASSKTGTGGYEQYF TGTGCCAGCTCGAAGACCGGGACAGGGGGCTACGAGCAGTACTTC
TRBJ2-2 16 TRBV9 - - CASSVGISINTGELFF TGTGCCAGCAGCGTAGGTATCAGTATTAACACCGGGGAGCTGTTTTTT
TRBJ2-7 15 TRBV10-1 TRBD2 - CASSDLSSGRTEQYF TGCGCCAGCAGTGATTTAAGTAGCGGGAGAACCGAGCAGTACTTC
TRBJ2-7 15 TRBV19 TRBD1 - CASSARQGAMYEQYF TGTGCCAGTAGTGCGCGACAGGGGGCGATGTACGAGCAGTACTTC
TRBJ2-5 15 TRBV3-1/TRBV3-2 TRBD1 - CASSPRDRGSETQYF TGTGCCAGCAGTCCCCGGGACAGGGGGTCGGAGACCCAGTACTTC
TRBJ1-1 15 TRBV29-1 - - CSVGTQGRGDTEAFF TGCAGCGTTGGCACACAGGGCCGAGGGGACACTGAAGCTTTCTTT
TRBJ1-4 15 TRBV7-3 - - CASSLKAGKSEKLFF TGTGCCAGCAGCTTAAAGGCAGGGAAGAGTGAAAAACTGTTTTTT
TRBJ1-2 17 TRBV1 - - CTSSQDVPDRGLDGYTF TGCACCAGCAGCCAAGATGTCCCGGACAGGGGCCTTGATGGCTACACCTTC
TRBJ1-5 14 TRBV2 TRBD1 - CASSEVDRAQPQHF TGTGCCAGCAGTGAAGTTGACAGGGCCCAGCCCCAGCATTTT
TRBJ1-2 13 TRBV10-3 - - CAIGAGTTYGYTF TGTGCCATCGGAGCCGGGACAACCTATGGCTACACCTTC
TRBJ2-3 16 TRBV7-8 TRBD2 - CASSGIAGANTDTQYF TGTGCCAGCAGCGGTATAGCGGGGGCCAACACAGATACGCAGTATTTT
TRBJ2-7 15 TRBV6-1 TRBD2 few CASSEGGEPPYEQYF TGTGCCAGCAGTGAGGGGGGGGAGCCTCCCTACGAGCAGTACTTC
TRBJ2-3 16 TRBV11-2 - - CASSLAVGERFWTQYF TGTGCCAGCAGCTTAGCGGTCGGGGAGCGGTTTTGGACGCAGTATTTT
TRBJ1-2 14 TRBV28 - - CASTVPGVNYGYTF TGTGCCAGCACGGTCCCCGGGGTTAACTATGGCTACACCTTC
TRBJ1-2 12 TRBV24-1 TRBD1 - CATWTGDYGYTF TGTGCCACCTGGACAGGGGACTATGGCTACACCTTC